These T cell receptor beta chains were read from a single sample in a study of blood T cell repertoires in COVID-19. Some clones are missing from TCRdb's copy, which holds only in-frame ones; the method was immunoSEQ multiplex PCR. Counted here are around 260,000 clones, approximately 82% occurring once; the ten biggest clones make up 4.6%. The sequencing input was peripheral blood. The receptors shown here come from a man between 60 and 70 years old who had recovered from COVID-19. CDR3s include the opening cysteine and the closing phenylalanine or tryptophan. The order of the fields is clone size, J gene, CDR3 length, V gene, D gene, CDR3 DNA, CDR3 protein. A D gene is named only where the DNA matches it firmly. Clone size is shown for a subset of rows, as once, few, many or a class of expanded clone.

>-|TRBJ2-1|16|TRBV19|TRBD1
TGTGCCAGTAGTATCCAACGGACAGGGCGAGGCAATGAGCAGTTCTTC
CASSIQRTGRGNEQFF
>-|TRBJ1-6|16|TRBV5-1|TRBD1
TGCGCCAGCAGCTTCACGACAGGGGGCAACAATTCACCCCTCCACTTT
CASSFTTGGNNSPLHF
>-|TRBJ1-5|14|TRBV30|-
TGTGCCTGGAGTTCGGAGGCGGGCAATCAGCCCCAGCATTTT
CAWSSEAGNQPQHF
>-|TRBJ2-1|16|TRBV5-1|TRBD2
TGCGCCAGCAGCCGTGAAGGGACTAGCGGGATGAATGAGCAGTTCTTC
CASSREGTSGMNEQFF
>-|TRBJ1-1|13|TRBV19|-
TGTGCCAGTAGTTCATACTTGAACACTGAAGCTTTCTTT
CASSSYLNTEAFF
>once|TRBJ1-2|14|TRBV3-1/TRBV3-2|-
TGTGCCAGCAGCCAAAACAGGGCCCCCGGGGGCTACACCTTC
CASSQNRAPGGYTF
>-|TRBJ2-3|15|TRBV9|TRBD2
TGTGCCAGCACCGCCGGGACTAGCGCAACAGATACGCAGTATTTT
CASTAGTSATDTQYF
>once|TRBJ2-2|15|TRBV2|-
TGTGCCAGCAGTACTAGGGAACCCCTCACCGGGGAGCTGTTTTTT
CASSTREPLTGELFF
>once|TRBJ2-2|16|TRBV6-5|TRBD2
TGTGCCAGCAGTTTATTAGCGGGGGGGAACACCGGGGAGCTGTTTTTT
CASSLLAGGNTGELFF
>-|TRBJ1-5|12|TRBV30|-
TGTGCCTGGAGTGTAGGAGCTCAGCCCCAGCATTTT
CAWSVGAQPQHF
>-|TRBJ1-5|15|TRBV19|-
TGTGCCAGTAGCCGATCCAGACTTAGCAATCAGCCCCAGCATTTT
CASSRSRLSNQPQHF
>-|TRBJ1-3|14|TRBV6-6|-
TGTGCCAGCAGTTACAGTCAGGGAGGAAACACCATATATTTT
CASSYSQGGNTIYF
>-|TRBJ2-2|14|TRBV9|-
TGTGCCAGTAACAGGGAAGGGTACACCGGGGAGCTGTTTTTT
CASNREGYTGELFF
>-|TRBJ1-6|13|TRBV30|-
TGTGCCTACCTGGCATCCTATAATTCACCCCTCCACTTT
CAYLASYNSPLHF
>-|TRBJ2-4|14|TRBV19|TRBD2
TGTGCCAACGGACGCGGGGGGGGCGGAAACATTCAGTACTTC
CANGRGGGGNIQYF
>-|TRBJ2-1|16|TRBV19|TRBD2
TGTGCCAGTAGGAGACTAGCGGGGGGCGATTACAATGAGCAGTTCTTC
CASRRLAGGDYNEQFF
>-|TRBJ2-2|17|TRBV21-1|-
TGTGCCAGCAGCCCCGGAGGTCGGGAGGGGAACACCGGGGAGCTGTTTTTT
CASSPGGREGNTGELFF
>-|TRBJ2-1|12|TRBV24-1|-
TGTGCCACCAGTGACCCGGACACTGAGCAGTTCTTC
CATSDPDTEQFF
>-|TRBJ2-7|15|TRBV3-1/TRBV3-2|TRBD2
TGTGCCAGCAGCCCCAGTGTAGCGGGGGCCTACGAGCAGTACTTC
CASSPSVAGAYEQYF
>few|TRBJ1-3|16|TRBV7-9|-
TGTGCCAGCAGCTTTCTTCTGGACAAAGGTGGAAACACCATATATTTT
CASSFLLDKGGNTIYF
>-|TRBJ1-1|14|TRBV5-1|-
TGCGCCAGCAGCTTGGGGACACTGAACACTGAAGCTTTCTTT
CASSLGTLNTEAFF
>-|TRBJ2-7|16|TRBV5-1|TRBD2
TGCGCCAGCAGCTTGTTTACTGAGGGACTAGGATCCGAGCAGTACTTC
CASSLFTEGLGSEQYF
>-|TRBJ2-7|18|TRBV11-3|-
TGTGCCAGCAGCTTAGATTGTAACTCGGGTTCCTCGTCCTACGAGCAGTACTTC
CASSLDCNSGSSSYEQYF
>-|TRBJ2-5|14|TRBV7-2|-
TGTGCCAGCAGCTTCGGGACTCAAGAAGAGACCCAGTACTTC
CASSFGTQEETQYF
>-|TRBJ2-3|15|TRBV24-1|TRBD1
TGTGCCACCAGTGATCGAGGGACAGGCACAGATACGCAGTATTTT
CATSDRGTGTDTQYF
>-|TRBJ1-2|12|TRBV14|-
TGTGCCAGCAGCCCCCGTCGTAGAGGCTACACCTTC
CASSPRRRGYTF
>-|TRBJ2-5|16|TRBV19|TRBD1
TGTGCCAGTAGTAGGACAGGGTCTTCTTTTGGGGAGACCCAGTACTTC
CASSRTGSSFGETQYF
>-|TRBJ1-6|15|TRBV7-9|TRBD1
TGTGCCAGCATGGGGGACAGCTCCTATAATTCACCCCTCCACTTT
CASMGDSSYNSPLHF
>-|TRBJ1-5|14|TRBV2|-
TGTGCCAGCAGTGGGACAGTTAGCAATCAGCCCCAGCATTTT
CASSGTVSNQPQHF
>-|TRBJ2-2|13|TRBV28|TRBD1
TGTGCCAGCAGGACAGGGGGCACCGGGGAGCTGTTTTTT
CASRTGGTGELFF
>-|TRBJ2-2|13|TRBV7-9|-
TGTGCCAGCAGCTTAAGCCGCACCGGGGAGCTGTTTTTT
CASSLSRTGELFF
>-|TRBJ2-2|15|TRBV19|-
TGTGCCAGTAGTATAGGGAGGACCGCATCCGGGGAGCTGTTTTTT
CASSIGRTASGELFF
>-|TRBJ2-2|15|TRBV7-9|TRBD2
TGTGCCAGCACCAAGGGACTAGCGGGGTCCGGGGAGCTGTTTTTT
CASTKGLAGSGELFF
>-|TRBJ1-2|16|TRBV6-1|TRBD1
TGTGCCAGCAGTGAACCCTACTCCACAGGGGGAGGTGGCTACACCTTC
CASSEPYSTGGGGYTF
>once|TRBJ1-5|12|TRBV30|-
TGTGCCTGGGGGCAGGGCGGACAGCCCCAGCATTTT
CAWGQGGQPQHF
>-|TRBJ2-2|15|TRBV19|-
TGTGCCAGTAGTATCGGGGGGCGTTACACCGGGGAGCTGTTTTTT
CASSIGGRYTGELFF
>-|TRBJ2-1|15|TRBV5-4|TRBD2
TGTGCCAGCAGTCTCGGACTAGGACAAGGCAATGAGCAGTTCTTC
CASSLGLGQGNEQFF
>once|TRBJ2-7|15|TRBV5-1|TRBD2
TGCGCCAGCAGCTTGGGGAAGGGACTAGTGGGCGAGCAGTACTTC
CASSLGKGLVGEQYF
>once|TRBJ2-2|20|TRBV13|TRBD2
TGTGCCAGCAGCCGTAGCCTTGGGACTAGCGGGGGGGACGACACCGGGGAGCTGTTTTTT
CASSRSLGTSGGDDTGELFF
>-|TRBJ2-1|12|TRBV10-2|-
TGCGCCAGCAGTGTTGCGAGCAATGAGCAGTTCTTC
CASSVASNEQFF
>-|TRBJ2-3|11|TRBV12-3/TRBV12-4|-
TGTGCCAGCAGTACCAGAGATACGCAGTATTTT
CASSTRDTQYF
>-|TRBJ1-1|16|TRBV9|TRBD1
TGTGCCAGCAGCGCCAGACAGGGTGTCGGCGGGACTGAAGCTTTCTTT
CASSARQGVGGTEAFF
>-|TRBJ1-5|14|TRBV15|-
TGTGCCACCACACAGGACAGACTAAATCAGCCCCAGCATTTT
CATTQDRLNQPQHF
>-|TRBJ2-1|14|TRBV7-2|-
TGTGCCAGCAGCTTGGGGAGCTCCTACAATGAGCAGTTCTTC
CASSLGSSYNEQFF
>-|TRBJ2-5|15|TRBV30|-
TGTGCCTGGTCGCCCTCGCAAGGGCCCCGGGGGACCCAGTACTTC
CAWSPSQGPRGTQYF
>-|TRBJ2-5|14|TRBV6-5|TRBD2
TGTGCCAGCAGTCCCTACCTAGCGGCAGAGACCCAGTACTTC
CASSPYLAAETQYF
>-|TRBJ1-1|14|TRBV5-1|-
TGCGCCAGCAGCGCCACAGGTTCTGACACTGAAGCTTTCTTT
CASSATGSDTEAFF
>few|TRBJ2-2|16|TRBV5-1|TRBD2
TGCGCCAGCAGACCAGAGCGGGGTTCGAACACCGGGGAGCTGTTTTTT
CASRPERGSNTGELFF
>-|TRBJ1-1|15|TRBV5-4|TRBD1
TGTGCCAGCAGCTTGGGGGACAGGTGGAACACTGAAGCTTTCTTT
CASSLGDRWNTEAFF
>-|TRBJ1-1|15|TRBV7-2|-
TGTGCCAGCAGCTTAGTTCACAGGGTAGGGCCTGAAGCTTTCTTT
CASSLVHRVGPEAFF
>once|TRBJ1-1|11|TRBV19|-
TGTGCCAGTATCCTAAACACTGAAGCTTTCTTT
CASILNTEAFF
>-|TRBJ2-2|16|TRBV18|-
TGTGCCAGCTCACCTTTGCAGATAACGAACACCGGGGAGCTGTTTTTT
CASSPLQITNTGELFF
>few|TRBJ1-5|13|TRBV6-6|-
TGTGCCAGCATCCTCGGGAACGGAGGTCTCCAGCATTTT
CASILGNGGLQHF
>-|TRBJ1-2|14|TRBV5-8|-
TGTGCCAGCAGCTTGGTGAGCGGGCCAGGTGGCTACACCTTC
CASSLVSGPGGYTF
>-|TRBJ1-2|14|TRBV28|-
TGTGCCAGCAGTTTACGGGGGATGGACTATGGCTACACCTTC
CASSLRGMDYGYTF
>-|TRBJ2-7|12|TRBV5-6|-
TGTGCCAGCAGCACCCCTAGATACGAGCAGTACTTC
CASSTPRYEQYF
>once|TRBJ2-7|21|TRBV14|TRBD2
TGTGCCAGCAGCCAAGCTGGGCATAAGTGGACTAGCGGGGTTGCTTCCTACGAGCAGTACTTC
CASSQAGHKWTSGVASYEQYF
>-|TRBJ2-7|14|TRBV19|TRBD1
TGTGCCAGTAGTTTGGGGACAGGGGGTTACGAGCAGTACTTC
CASSLGTGGYEQYF
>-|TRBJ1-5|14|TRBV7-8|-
TGTGCCAGCAGCTTTGACAACAGCAATCAGCCCCAGCATTTT
CASSFDNSNQPQHF